Listed here are 19 T cell receptor beta chains from one sample, sequenced in a study of blood T cell repertoires in COVID-19. Libraries were prepared by immunoSEQ multiplex PCR; TCRdb keeps only in-frame clonotypes and omits some of them. The sample lists about 250,000 clones, 90% occurring once. Material: peripheral blood. The receptor source for this set is a woman in her fifties or sixties with COVID-19, enrolled during active disease.

Concerning this clone: The same CDR3 also results from other DNA sequences found in this sample. The chain couples TRBV3-1 (or the pseudogene TRBV3-2) to TRBJ2-3; 8 positions agree with TRBD2. The germline gives CDR1 LGHDT, CDR2 YNNKEL (reference sequence). CDR3 size: 16 residues. Trimming at V came to 0 bases and at J to 2 bases, leaving 4 bases not matched to a gene. This CDR3 reads CASSQDVAGNTDTQYF. The DNA for the CDR3 is TGTGCCAGCAGCCAAGACGTAGCGGGGAACACAGATACGCAGTATTTT.

This clone was observed a single time. This chain joins TRBV18 and TRBJ1-3; 12 bases line up with TRBD1. Germline loops: CDR1 KGHSH, CDR2 LQKENI. The V and J ends lost 5 bases and 4 bases, in that order; junction bases with no gene match: 9. CDR3 size: 17 residues. The CDR3 DNA reads TGTGCCAGCTCAAGTCAACCCGGGACAGGGGGCGGAAACACCATATATTTT. This gives the protein CASSSQPGTGGGNTIYF.

The rearrangement uses TRBV5-1 and TRBJ1-1; TRBD1 matches 9 bases. CDR1 is SGHRS and CDR2 is YFSETQ in the germline V gene. With V trimmed by 0 bases and J by 11 bases, 14 bases remained unmatched. This CDR3 is 16 amino acids long. The CDR3 nucleotides are TGCGCCAGCAGCTTGGAGTCCCAAACAGGGGGCGCGAAGGCTTTCTTT. Protein product: CASSLESQTGGAKAFF.

This clone was detected a few times. V usage is TRBV29-1 and J usage is TRBJ2-7; TRBD1 matches at 8 bases. The V segment lost 4 bases and the J segment 3 bases; nucleotides outside the gene matches: 8. From germline, CDR1 is SQVTM and CDR2 ANQGSEA. The CDR3 is made up of 14 amino acids. The CDR3 spells CSVVPGGRSYEQYF. In DNA form, the CDR3 reads TGCAGCGTTGTTCCAGGGGGCAGGAGCTACGAGCAGTACTTC.

The V gene is TRBV19, the J gene TRBJ1-1, with TRBD1 matching 8 bases. The V gene's germline CDR1 is LNHDA and CDR2 SQIVND (reference sequence). The V gene end was trimmed by 5 bases and the J gene end by 6 bases; junction bases not matched to a gene: 8. There are 14 residues in the CDR3. The CDR3 nucleotides read TGTGCCAGTAGTCGGGACAGGTGGTCAGCTGAAGCTTTCTTT. This encodes CASSRDRWSAEAFF.

V is TRBV10-2 and J is TRBJ1-5; the match to TRBD1 covers 8 bases. Germline V gives CDR1 WSHSY, CDR2 SAAADI. V lost 7 bases and J lost 5; bases outside the gene matches: 4. The CDR3 length is 13 residues. CDR3: CASTGQGHQPQHF. CDR3 sequence (DNA): TGCGCCAGCACTGGACAGGGCCATCAGCCCCAGCATTTT.

The J gene is TRBJ1-1, the V gene TRBV5-4; D gene ambiguous. The CDR3 has 13 residues. Trimming pared 0 bases from V and 8 bases from J, leaving 11 bases between. Germline assignment: CDR1 SGHNT and CDR2 YYREEE (reference sequence). The CDR3 loop reads CASSLAGREEAFF. CDR3 in DNA: TGTGCCAGCAGCTTGGCCGGACGGGAAGAAGCTTTCTTT.

This clone is a singleton in its sample. The chain recombines TRBV2 with TRBJ1-1; D not resolved. The CDR3 is 15 amino acids. Trimming removed 5 bases from V and 7 bases from J, with 20 bases in between. The V gene's germline CDR1 is SNHLY and CDR2 FYNNEI. CDR3 in DNA: TGTGCCAGCAGTATGAATTCGGTACAGTCTGGTGAAGCTTTCTTT. Protein: CASSMNSVQSGEAFF.

This chain links TRBV10-3 with TRBJ1-1, with 7 bases that match TRBD1. The CDR3 extends over 16 amino acids. The junction had 7 bases not matched to a gene; V was cut back by 2 bases and J by 1 base. Per germline, CDR1 ENHRY and CDR2 SYGVKD. CDR3 protein: CAISEETGSRNTEAFF. The CDR3 DNA follows: TGTGCCATCAGTGAGGAGACAGGGAGTCGGAACACTGAAGCTTTCTTT.

This clone showed up just a few times. V and J are TRBV4-2 and TRBJ2-3; D unclear. Trimming removed 0 bases at V and 3 bases at J, with 10 bases between. This CDR3 region has 15 residues. Germline lookup yields CDR1 LGHNA and CDR2 YNFKEQ. CDR3 amino acids: CASSQDIRVTDTQYF. For the CDR3, the DNA is TGTGCCAGCAGCCAAGATATCCGGGTAACAGATACGCAGTATTTT.

The J gene is TRBJ1-1, the V gene TRBV10-3; TRBD1 is a possible D gene (5 bases). V was cut by 5 bases and J by 1 base, with 8 bases left in between. From germline, CDR1 is ENHRY and CDR2 SYGVKD. The CDR3 has 13 amino acids. DNA of the CDR3: TGTGCCATCAGTACAGACAGGAACACTGAAGCTTTCTTT. It codes for CAISTDRNTEAFF.

This chain joins TRBV19 and TRBJ1-1; perhaps TRBD1 as D (5 bases). The CDR3 is 14 residues long. Germline-derived CDR1 and CDR2 are LNHDA and SQIVND (reference sequence). Trimming removed 9 bases at V and 1 base at J, with 15 bases between. CDR3 region: CASSIGGTNTEAFF. DNA for the CDR3: TGTGCCAGCAGCATAGGCGGGACGAACACTGAAGCTTTCTTT.

The J gene is TRBJ2-1, the V gene TRBV5-1; 9 bases agree with TRBD2. CDR3 length: 15 amino acids. The J segment lost 5 bases and the V segment lost 4 bases, leaving 7 bases of the junction unmatched. Germline CDR1 and CDR2: SGHRS and YFSETQ. CDR3 DNA: TGCGCCAGCAGCGTCGCAATAGCGGGGGACAATGAGCAGTTCTTC. It specifies CASSVAIAGDNEQFF.

The chain combines TRBV9 with TRBJ1-2; 7 bases map to TRBD1. J gave up 1 base and V 4 bases, and 10 bases lay outside the gene matches. The CDR3 has 16 residues. Germline CDR1 reads SGDLS; CDR2 reads YYNGEE. Here the CDR3 reads CASSPRDSSYNYGYTF. CDR3 coding DNA: TGTGCCAGCAGCCCGAGGGACAGCTCTTATAACTATGGCTACACCTTC.

V gene TRBV29-1 combines with J gene TRBJ1-4, with D maybe TRBD1 (5 bases). Trimming cost V 6 bases and J 5 bases, with 16 bases left between them. Germline V gene data show CDR1 as SQVTM and CDR2 as ANQGSEA. This CDR3 is 14 amino acids long. Here the CDR3 reads CSVARGTTNEKLFF. The CDR3 coding sequence is TGCAGCGTCGCACGGGGGACTACCAATGAAAAACTGTTTTTT.

The chain uses TRBV19 and TRBJ1-1, with 7 bases fitting TRBD1. V was clipped by 7 bases and J by 6 bases; unmatched bases: 11. Germline lookup yields CDR1 LNHDA and CDR2 SQIVND (reference sequence). The CDR3 sequence is 14 residues long. In nucleotides, the CDR3 is TGTGCCAGTAACCGGGACAGAGGTCTGTCTGAAGCTTTCTTT. Translation: CASNRDRGLSEAFF.

The chain is built from TRBV7-2 and TRBJ1-2, with D maybe TRBD1 (5 bases). This CDR3 is 13 amino acids long. Germline lookup yields CDR1 SGHTA and CDR2 FQGNSA. The V gene lost 5 bases and the J gene lost 12 bases, with 19 bases spanning the gap. The CDR3 spells CASSQGSGRSDTF. Written as DNA, the CDR3 is TGTGCCAGCAGCCAGGGCTCAGGGAGGAGTGACACCTTC. The variable domain in full, with the rest retrieved from reference TRBV7-2 and TRBJ1-2, is GAGVSQSPSNKVTEKGKDVELRCDPISGHTALYWYRQSLGQGLEFLIYFQGNSAPDKSGLPSDRFSAERTGGSVSTLTIQRTQQEDSAVYLCASSQGSGRSDTFGSGTRLTVV.

The chain carries TRBV12-5 and TRBJ1-2; TRBD1 is a possible D gene (6 bases). The CDR3 length is 13 residues. V dropped 5 bases and J dropped 2 bases, with 9 bases sitting between them. The germline V gene encodes CDR1 LGHNT and CDR2 FRNRAP. The CDR3: CASGPQGNYGYTF. As DNA, the CDR3 is TGTGCTAGTGGTCCACAGGGAAACTATGGCTACACCTTC.

The chain recombines TRBV7-2 with TRBJ2-2, with D maybe TRBD2 (5 bases). Germline CDR1 SGHTA, CDR2 FQGNSA. V gave up 0 bases and J gave up 5 bases, with 7 bases separating them. This CDR3 has 14 amino acids. CDR3 protein: CASSLARATGELFF. CDR3 in DNA: TGTGCCAGCAGCTTAGCGAGGGCTACCGGGGAGCTGTTTTTT.